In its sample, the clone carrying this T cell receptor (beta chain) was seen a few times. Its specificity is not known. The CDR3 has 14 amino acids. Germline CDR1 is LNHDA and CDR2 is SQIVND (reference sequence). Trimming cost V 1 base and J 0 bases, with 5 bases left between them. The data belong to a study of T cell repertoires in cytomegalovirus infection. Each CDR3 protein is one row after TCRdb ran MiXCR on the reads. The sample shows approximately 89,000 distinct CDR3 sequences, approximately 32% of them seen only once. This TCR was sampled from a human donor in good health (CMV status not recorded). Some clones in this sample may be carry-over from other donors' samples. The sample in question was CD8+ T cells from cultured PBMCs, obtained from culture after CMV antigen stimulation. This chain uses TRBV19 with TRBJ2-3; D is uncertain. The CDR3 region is CASSIVLSTDTQYF. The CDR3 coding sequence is TGTGCCAGTAGTATAGTACTCAGCACAGATACGCAGTATTTT. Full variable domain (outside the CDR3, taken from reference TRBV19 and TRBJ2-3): DGGITQSPKYLFRKEGQNVTLSCEQNLNHDAMYWYRQDPGQGLRLIYYSQIVNDFQKGDIAEGYSVSREKKESFPLTVTSAQKNPTAFYLCASSIVLSTDTQYFGPGTRLTVL.